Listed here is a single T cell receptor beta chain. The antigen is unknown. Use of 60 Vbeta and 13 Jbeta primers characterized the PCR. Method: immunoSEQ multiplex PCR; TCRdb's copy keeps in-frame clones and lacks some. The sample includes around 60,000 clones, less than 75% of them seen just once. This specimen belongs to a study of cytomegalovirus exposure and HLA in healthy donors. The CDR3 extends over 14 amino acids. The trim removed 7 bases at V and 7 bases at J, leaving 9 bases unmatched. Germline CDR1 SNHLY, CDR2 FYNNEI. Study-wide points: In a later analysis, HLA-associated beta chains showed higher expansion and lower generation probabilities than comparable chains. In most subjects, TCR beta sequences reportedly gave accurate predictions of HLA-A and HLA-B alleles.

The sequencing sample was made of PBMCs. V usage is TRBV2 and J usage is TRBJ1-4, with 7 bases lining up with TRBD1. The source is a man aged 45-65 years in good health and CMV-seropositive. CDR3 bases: TGTGCCAGCACCGGACACAGGGGTAGTGAAAAACTGTTTTTT. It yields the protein CASTGHRGSEKLFF. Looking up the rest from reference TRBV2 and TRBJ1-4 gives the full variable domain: EPEVTQTPSHQVTQMGQEVILRCVPISNHLYFYWYRQILGQKVEFLVSFYNNEISEKSEIFDDQFSVERPDGSNFTLKIRSTKLEDSAMYFCASTGHRGSEKLFFGSGTQLSVL.